The 23 T cell receptor beta chains in this list originate from one sample, sequenced in a study of response to subunit inactivated influenza vaccine (dated by TCRdb to 2016 to 2018). Preparation of the library involved RT-PCR. Instrument used: Illumina HiSeq 2500. TCRdb passed the public sequencing reads through fastp at Q25 and MiXCR, retaining productive beta sequences. Each entry merges the rows of one CDR3 protein and shows their most common DNA and genes. In this sample the table shows hundreds of thousands of distinct CDR3 sequences, about 11% of which occur a single time. More than 8.5% of the sample goes to the ten largest clones. The sequences come from PBMCs from blood, collected on the day of vaccination. These receptors originate from a man aged 50-59 years who received an inactivated influenza vaccine. Donor details come from another sample of the same person, matched by shared clones.

This clonotype was seen repeatedly, ten times or more. The chain couples TRBV7-8 to TRBJ1-4; D is uncertain. There are 15 residues in the CDR3. V lost 5 bases, J lost 0 bases, and 10 bases lay in between. CDR1 SGHVS and CDR2 FQNEAQ come from the germline V gene. CDR3 residues: CASSMGITTNEKLFF. CDR3 DNA: TGTGCCAGCAGCATGGGGATAACAACTAATGAAAAACTGTTTTTT.

This clonotype showed up many times. The chain recombines TRBV9 with TRBJ2-1, with 9 bases identical to TRBD1. J lost 4 bases, V lost 0 bases, and 5 bases had no gene match. This CDR3 contains 16 residues. From germline, CDR1 is SGDLS and CDR2 YYNGEE. The DNA for the CDR3 is TGTGCCAGCAGCGTAGAAGGGGGACAGGGTTACAATGAGCAGTTCTTC. It yields the protein CASSVEGGQGYNEQFF. Drawing the rest from reference TRBV9 and TRBJ2-1, the complete variable domain is DSGVTQTPKHLITATGQRVTLRCSPRSGDLSVYWYQQSLDQGLQFLIQYYNGEERAKGNILERFSAQQFPDLHSELNLSSLELGDSALYFCASSVEGGQGYNEQFFGPGTRLTVL.

The chain couples TRBV18 to TRBJ1-2; D perhaps matches TRBD1 (6 bases). Looked up from germline, CDR1 is KGHSH and CDR2 is LQKENI. Trimming stripped 0 bases from V and 4 bases from J, with 12 bases between. The CDR3 is 15 amino acids. The CDR3 sequence is CASSPPGGLVYGYTF. CDR3 nucleotides: TGTGCCAGCTCACCACCAGGGGGGCTTGTCTATGGCTACACCTTC.

This clonotype was observed many times. CDR3: CASSSGTGKFF. As DNA, the CDR3 is TGTGCCAGCAGCTCGGGGACAGGGAAGTTCTTC. The V call is TRBV11-2, the J call TRBJ2-1; TRBD1 matches at 9 bases. The junction had 3 bases not matched to a gene; V was cut back by 4 bases and J by 14 bases. This CDR3 is built from 11 residues. Looked up from germline, CDR1 is SGHAT and CDR2 is FQNNGV.

There are a few counts of this clonotype. The chain is built from TRBV24-1 and TRBJ2-2; TRBD2 matches at 9 bases. The length of the CDR3 is 17 residues. J gave up 0 bases and V 3 bases, and 4 bases lay outside the gene matches. Germline V gives CDR1 KGHDR, CDR2 SFDVKD. CDR3 protein: CATSDVIAGANTGELFF. As DNA, the CDR3 is TGTGCCACCAGTGATGTTATAGCGGGGGCGAACACCGGGGAGCTGTTTTTT.

This clonotype appeared a few times. The chain has TRBV5-1 and TRBJ2-2; TRBD1 matches 7 bases. Germline CDR1 and CDR2: SGHRS and YFSETQ. V gave up 3 bases and J gave up 4 bases; unmatched junction bases: 9. This CDR3 contains 16 residues. In DNA form, the CDR3 reads TGCGCCAGCAGCTATAAAACGGGACAGATCACCGGGGAGCTGTTTTTT. This encodes CASSYKTGQITGELFF.

V gene TRBV7-9 combines with J gene TRBJ2-1; 7 bases map to TRBD2. The CDR3 runs 12 residues. Germline loops: CDR1 SEHNR, CDR2 FQNEAQ (reference sequence). V shed 2 bases, J shed 12 bases, and the junction held 4 bases outside the gene matches. The DNA of the CDR3 is TGTGCCAGCAGCTTAATGCGGGAGCGGCAGTTCTTC. It specifies CASSLMRERQFF.

This clonotype was observed many times. The chain links TRBV7-6 to TRBJ2-5, with D unclear. Between the trimmed V and J ends, which lost 1 base and 4 bases, there was a span of 13 bases. The CDR3 consists of 15 residues. In germline, CDR1 is SGHVS, CDR2 FNYEAQ. CDR3 bases: TGTGCCAGCAGCTTAGACTTTTTTCCGGTAGAGACCCAGTACTTC. It is translated as CASSLDFFPVETQYF.

The chain links TRBV25-1 to TRBJ2-5; D might be TRBD2 (6 bases). CDR3 length equals 15 residues. V was shortened by 2 bases and J by 1 base, with 11 bases between the two germline ends. From germline, CDR1 is MGHDK and CDR2 SYGVNS. The CDR3 nucleotides read TGTGCCAGCAGTGAACGGGGGAAGGGCCAAGAGACCCAGTACTTC. Translating it yields CASSERGKGQETQYF.

This clonotype was recorded many times. This chain links TRBV10-3 with TRBJ2-1, with unresolved D. CDR3 size: 14 residues. Germline CDR1 ENHRY, CDR2 SYGVKD. Trimming shortened V by 7 bases and J by 5 bases, and 15 bases separated the two germline ends. The CDR3 sequence: CAIMSSGRNNEQFF. CDR3 DNA sequence: TGTGCCATCATGAGCTCGGGTAGAAACAATGAGCAGTTCTTC.

CDR3 in DNA: TGCAGTGCCAGGGCGACAGGGGGCTCCCTATACGAGCAGTACTTC. It encodes CSARATGGSLYEQYF. The chain is built from TRBV20-1 and TRBJ2-7, with TRBD1 identical over 10 bases. Trimming took 6 bases from V and 4 from J; bases not matched to a gene: 12. CDR1 and CDR2 (germline): DFQATT, SNEGSKA (reference sequence). This CDR3 contains 15 residues.

This clonotype occurred many times. The CDR3 DNA reads as TGCAGTGCTAGAACCCCTAGCGGGTGGGATGGCACAGATACGCAGTATTTT. Encoded protein: CSARTPSGWDGTDTQYF. The V call is TRBV20-1, the J call TRBJ2-3, with 8 bases lining up with TRBD2. The CDR3 spans 17 residues. The germline CDR1 and CDR2 sequences are DFQATT and SNEGSKA (reference sequence). The J segment lost 1 base and the V segment lost 2 bases, leaving 11 bases of the junction unmatched.

The chain joins TRBV20-1 to TRBJ2-3; perhaps TRBD1 as D (5 bases). The germline gives CDR1 DFQATT, CDR2 SNEGSKA (reference sequence). The CDR3 consists of 13 residues. Between the trimmed V and J ends, which lost 6 bases and 3 bases, there was a span of 13 bases. The DNA of the CDR3 is TGCAGTGCGCCGACAGTGCTAACAGATACGCAGTATTTT. Residues: CSAPTVLTDTQYF.

V usage is TRBV5-1 and J usage is TRBJ2-2; a weak D match, TRBD2 (6 bases). The CDR3 has 14 amino acids. Germline V gives CDR1 SGHRS, CDR2 YFSETQ. The V end was cut by 4 bases, the J end by 7 bases, with 14 bases between. CDR3 protein: CASSASPGSGELFF. CDR3 in DNA: TGCGCCAGCAGCGCGAGTCCCGGGAGCGGGGAGCTGTTTTTT.

CDR3 in DNA: TGTGCCAGCACCAGAGCCCCAGGGAACACTGAAGCTTTCTTT. Translation: CASTRAPGNTEAFF. The chain employs TRBV6-2 or TRBV6-3 and TRBJ1-1; D is undetermined. From germline, CDR1 is MNHEY and CDR2 SVGEGT. Trimming took off 7 bases at V and 1 base at J, with 13 bases between the two ends. The CDR3 runs 14 residues.

This clonotype was detected a few times. V and J are TRBV20-1 and TRBJ2-7; 10 bases are shared with TRBD2. This CDR3 contains 14 residues. Germline V gene lookup returns CDR1 DFQATT and CDR2 SNEGSKA (reference sequence). Germline trimming cut 3 bases from V and 3 bases from J; bases unmatched to any gene: 5. CDR3 residues: CSARVAGGNYEQYF. Here the CDR3 DNA reads TGCAGTGCTAGGGTAGCGGGGGGAAACTACGAGCAGTACTTC.

This clonotype was recorded a few times. The rearrangement uses TRBV7-9 and TRBJ2-3, with TRBD2 matching over 13 bases. V shed 5 bases, J shed 3 bases, and the junction held 5 bases outside the gene matches. There are 16 residues in the CDR3. CDR1 and CDR2 (germline): SEHNR, FQNEAQ (reference sequence). Here the CDR3 DNA reads TGTGCCAGCAGCCTCGAGGGACTAGCGGGGACAGATACGCAGTATTTT. Translating gives CASSLEGLAGTDTQYF.

The chain links TRBV5-1 to TRBJ1-4, with TRBD1 as a possible D gene (6 bases). Germline CDR1 is SGHRS and CDR2 is YFSETQ. The CDR3 extends over 14 amino acids. V was cut by 4 bases and J by 6 bases, with 13 bases left in between. CDR3 region: CASSLSPGDEKLFF. As DNA, the CDR3 is TGCGCCAGCAGCCTCTCCCCAGGGGATGAAAAACTGTTTTTT.

Only a few counts were recorded for this clonotype. The gene calls are TRBV20-1 and TRBJ2-5; 8 bases are a match to TRBD2. The CDR3 is made up of 15 amino acids. Trimming removed 3 bases from V and 4 bases from J; junction bases left unmatched: 10. CDR1 DFQATT and CDR2 SNEGSKA come from the germline V gene (reference sequence). The CDR3 sequence: CSASLAGGWGETQYF. In nucleotides, the CDR3 is TGCAGTGCTAGTCTGGCGGGAGGATGGGGAGAGACCCAGTACTTC.

V usage is TRBV25-1 and J usage is TRBJ2-5; no clear D. The length of the CDR3 is 15 residues. V lost 4 bases, J lost 0 bases, and 12 bases lay in between. Germline CDR1 and CDR2: MGHDK and SYGVNS. The CDR3 nucleotides read TGTGCCAGCAGTGGTAAACATCTGTACCAAGAGACCCAGTACTTC. Translated, it gives CASSGKHLYQETQYF.

The sample holds many counts of this clonotype. The chain combines TRBV6-2 or TRBV6-3 with TRBJ1-1; a weak D match, TRBD1 (6 bases). The CDR3 is 14 amino acids. Trimming shortened V by 6 bases and J by 0 bases, and 11 bases separated the two germline ends. Germline loops: CDR1 MNHEY, CDR2 SVGEGT. The CDR3 DNA follows: TGTGCCAGCAGCCAAGGACAGATGAACACTGAAGCTTTCTTT. It specifies CASSQGQMNTEAFF.

This clonotype was picked up a small number of times. This CDR3 reads CASSTWTQETNTGELFF. CDR3 sequence (DNA): TGTGCCAGCAGTACGTGGACGCAGGAAACGAACACCGGGGAGCTGTTTTTT. The gene calls are TRBV28 and TRBJ2-2; D unclear. Trimming pared 5 bases from V and 0 bases from J, leaving 16 bases between. The CDR3 runs 17 residues. CDR1 is MDHEN, CDR2 SYDVKM, per germline.

This clonotype occurred a few times. V and J are TRBV9 and TRBJ2-2; D ambiguous. CDR1 and CDR2 from the germline V gene are SGDLS and YYNGEE. Trimming pared 0 bases from V and 0 bases from J, leaving 12 bases between. The CDR3 is 17 residues long. CDR3 residues: CASSVDLQYTNTGELFF. The CDR3 DNA is TGTGCCAGCAGCGTAGACCTACAGTACACGAACACCGGGGAGCTGTTTTTT.